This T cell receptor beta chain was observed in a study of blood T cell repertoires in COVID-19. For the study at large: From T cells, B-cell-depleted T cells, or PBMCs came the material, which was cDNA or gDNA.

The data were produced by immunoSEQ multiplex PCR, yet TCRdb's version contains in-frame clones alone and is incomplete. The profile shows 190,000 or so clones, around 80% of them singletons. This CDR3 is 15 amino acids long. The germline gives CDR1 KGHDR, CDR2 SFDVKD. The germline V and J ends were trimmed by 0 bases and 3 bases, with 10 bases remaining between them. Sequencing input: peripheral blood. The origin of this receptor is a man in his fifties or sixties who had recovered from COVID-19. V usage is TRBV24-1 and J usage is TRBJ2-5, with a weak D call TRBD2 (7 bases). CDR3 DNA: TGTGCCACCAGTGATTTGGGGAGGGGGGAAGAGACCCAGTACTTC. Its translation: CATSDLGRGEETQYF.